The rows below give T cell receptor beta chains drawn from one sample of a study of T cells in localized non-small cell lung cancer. Clones were sequenced by immunoSEQ multiplex PCR, and TCRdb holds only the in-frame ones, with some missing. The sample lists approximately 83,000 clones, around 89% occurring once. Sequencing used peripheral blood, obtained before any cancer treatment. The receptors come from a woman between 35 and 70 years old with stage I squamous cell lung carcinoma. CDR3s include the opening cysteine and the closing phenylalanine or tryptophan. Each record gives: D gene, clone size, J gene, V gene, CDR3 protein, CDR3 DNA. D genes are given only for firm matches. Rows give clone size only sometimes, using once, few, many, or a class for an expanded clone.

d_call: -; clone_size: -; j_call: TRBJ1-1; v_call: TRBV2; cdr3_aa: CASSDDRGNTEAFF; cdr3_nt: TGTGCCAGCAGCGACGACAGAGGGAACACTGAAGCTTTCTTT
d_call: -; clone_size: once; j_call: TRBJ1-1; v_call: TRBV20-1; cdr3_aa: CSASQGIEAFF; cdr3_nt: TGCAGTGCTAGCCAGGGGATAGAAGCTTTCTTT
d_call: -; clone_size: -; j_call: TRBJ1-2; v_call: TRBV2; cdr3_aa: CASSEPTGNYGYTF; cdr3_nt: TGTGCCAGCAGTGAACCTACAGGGAACTATGGCTACACCTTC
d_call: -; clone_size: -; j_call: TRBJ1-5; v_call: TRBV6-1; cdr3_aa: CASSEWDRNQNQPQHF; cdr3_nt: TGTGCCAGCAGTGAATGGGACCGAAACCAAAATCAGCCCCAGCATTTT
d_call: -; clone_size: -; j_call: TRBJ2-1; v_call: TRBV7-2; cdr3_aa: CASITHAGVGEQFF; cdr3_nt: TGTGCCAGCATCACCCATGCCGGGGTAGGGGAGCAGTTCTTC
d_call: -; clone_size: -; j_call: TRBJ1-1; v_call: TRBV11-2; cdr3_aa: CASSSRGAFF; cdr3_nt: TGTGCCAGCAGCTCCCGCGGAGCTTTCTTT
d_call: -; clone_size: -; j_call: TRBJ2-1; v_call: TRBV7-9; cdr3_aa: CASSLRGAYNEQFF; cdr3_nt: TGTGCCAGCAGCTTACGGGGGGCTTACAATGAGCAGTTCTTC
d_call: -; clone_size: -; j_call: TRBJ1-6; v_call: TRBV7-9; cdr3_aa: CASSLEGNNSPLHF; cdr3_nt: TGTGCCAGCAGCTTAGAAGGAAATAATTCACCCCTCCACTTT
d_call: -; clone_size: -; j_call: TRBJ1-2; v_call: TRBV19; cdr3_aa: CASSIGGEDYGYTF; cdr3_nt: TGTGCCAGTAGTATCGGTGGGGAGGACTATGGCTACACCTTC
d_call: -; clone_size: -; j_call: TRBJ1-2; v_call: TRBV6-5; cdr3_aa: CASSYPGLYPDGYTF; cdr3_nt: TGTGCCAGCAGTTACCCGGGGCTTTATCCGGATGGCTACACCTTC
d_call: -; clone_size: once; j_call: TRBJ1-2; v_call: TRBV2; cdr3_aa: CASSEQGGYGYTF; cdr3_nt: TGTGCCAGCAGTGAACAGGGAGGCTATGGCTACACCTTC
d_call: -; clone_size: -; j_call: TRBJ2-3; v_call: TRBV10-2; cdr3_aa: CASSDPGGRGTDTQYF; cdr3_nt: TGCGCCAGCAGTGACCCAGGCGGACGGGGCACAGATACGCAGTATTTT
d_call: -; clone_size: few; j_call: TRBJ1-1; v_call: TRBV30; cdr3_aa: CAWSVQAEAFF; cdr3_nt: TGTGCCTGGAGTGTACAGGCTGAAGCTTTCTTT
d_call: TRBD1; clone_size: few; j_call: TRBJ1-5; v_call: TRBV2; cdr3_aa: CASTWTGYGNQPQHF; cdr3_nt: TGTGCCAGCACCTGGACAGGGTATGGGAATCAGCCCCAGCATTTT
d_call: -; clone_size: -; j_call: TRBJ1-2; v_call: TRBV5-1; cdr3_aa: CASSFQPNYGYTF; cdr3_nt: TGCGCCAGCAGCTTCCAGCCGAACTATGGCTACACCTTC
d_call: -; clone_size: once; j_call: TRBJ2-5; v_call: TRBV2; cdr3_aa: CASSVGLGETQYF; cdr3_nt: TGTGCCAGCAGTGTGGGCCTCGGGGAGACCCAGTACTTC
d_call: -; clone_size: -; j_call: TRBJ1-1; v_call: TRBV29-1; cdr3_aa: CSVVQGGSTEAFF; cdr3_nt: TGCAGCGTTGTACAGGGCGGGAGTACTGAAGCTTTCTTT
d_call: -; clone_size: -; j_call: TRBJ1-5; v_call: TRBV5-8; cdr3_aa: CASSPSARTNQPQHF; cdr3_nt: TGTGCCAGCTCCCCCTCGGCCCGGACCAATCAGCCCCAGCATTTT
d_call: TRBD2; clone_size: -; j_call: TRBJ2-1; v_call: TRBV9; cdr3_aa: CASSLAGVYNEQFF; cdr3_nt: TGTGCCAGCTCACTAGCGGGGGTGTACAATGAGCAGTTCTTC
d_call: TRBD1; clone_size: -; j_call: TRBJ2-3; v_call: TRBV2; cdr3_aa: CASSRDRSTDTQYF; cdr3_nt: TGTGCCAGCAGCCGGGACAGGAGCACAGATACGCAGTATTTT
d_call: TRBD2; clone_size: -; j_call: TRBJ2-3; v_call: TRBV4-2; cdr3_aa: CASSPHSGGADTQYF; cdr3_nt: TGTGCCAGCAGCCCTCATAGCGGGGGTGCAGATACGCAGTATTTT
d_call: -; clone_size: -; j_call: TRBJ1-1; v_call: TRBV19; cdr3_aa: CASSIGGGRNTEAFF; cdr3_nt: TGTGCCAGTAGTATAGGAGGGGGGCGGAACACTGAAGCTTTCTTT
d_call: TRBD2; clone_size: -; j_call: TRBJ2-3; v_call: TRBV19; cdr3_aa: CASSLEIAGSTDTQYF; cdr3_nt: TGTGCCAGTAGTCTGGAAATAGCGGGGAGCACAGATACGCAGTATTTT
d_call: TRBD1; clone_size: -; j_call: TRBJ1-1; v_call: TRBV25-1; cdr3_aa: CASSEDRVNTEAFF; cdr3_nt: TGTGCCAGCAGTGAGGACAGGGTGAACACTGAAGCTTTCTTT
d_call: -; clone_size: -; j_call: TRBJ2-3; v_call: TRBV14; cdr3_aa: CASSQERGVTDTQYF; cdr3_nt: TGTGCCAGCAGCCAAGAGCGGGGTGTAACAGATACGCAGTATTTT
d_call: TRBD1; clone_size: -; j_call: TRBJ1-2; v_call: TRBV5-4; cdr3_aa: CASSFRGQGAFEDGYTF; cdr3_nt: TGTGCCAGCAGCTTTAGAGGACAGGGGGCGTTCGAAGATGGCTACACCTTC
d_call: -; clone_size: -; j_call: TRBJ1-4; v_call: TRBV9; cdr3_aa: CASSSRQGGNEKLFF; cdr3_nt: TGTGCCAGCAGCTCAAGGCAGGGTGGGAATGAAAAACTGTTTTTT
d_call: -; clone_size: -; j_call: TRBJ1-2; v_call: TRBV5-4; cdr3_aa: CASSLDTNYGYTF; cdr3_nt: TGTGCCAGCAGCTTGGACACTAACTATGGCTACACCTTC
d_call: -; clone_size: -; j_call: TRBJ1-2; v_call: TRBV7-3; cdr3_aa: CASSLTPSINYGYTF; cdr3_nt: TGTGCCAGCAGCTTAACCCCCAGCATCAACTATGGCTACACCTTC
d_call: -; clone_size: -; j_call: TRBJ2-7; v_call: TRBV7-9; cdr3_aa: CASSLVWQDEQYF; cdr3_nt: TGTGCCAGCAGCTTGGTTTGGCAGGACGAGCAGTACTTC
d_call: -; clone_size: -; j_call: TRBJ1-4; v_call: TRBV28; cdr3_aa: CASSPPTGGNEKLFF; cdr3_nt: TGTGCCAGCAGTCCCCCGACAGGAGGTAATGAAAAACTGTTTTTT
d_call: TRBD1; clone_size: once; j_call: TRBJ1-1; v_call: TRBV7-9; cdr3_aa: CASSSRGGTAKNTEAFF; cdr3_nt: TGTGCCAGCAGCTCTCGAGGGGGGACAGCCAAGAACACTGAAGCTTTCTTT
d_call: -; clone_size: -; j_call: TRBJ1-5; v_call: TRBV18; cdr3_aa: CASSFAGSNQPQHF; cdr3_nt: TGTGCCAGCTCCTTCGCGGGGAGCAATCAGCCCCAGCATTTT
d_call: TRBD1; clone_size: -; j_call: TRBJ2-7; v_call: TRBV19; cdr3_aa: CASSRQGWGEQYF; cdr3_nt: TGTGCCAGTAGTAGACAGGGGTGGGGCGAGCAGTACTTC
d_call: TRBD1; clone_size: -; j_call: TRBJ1-5; v_call: TRBV6-6; cdr3_aa: CASVLGDRGHQPQHF; cdr3_nt: TGTGCCAGCGTCTTGGGGGACAGGGGGCATCAGCCCCAGCATTTT
d_call: -; clone_size: -; j_call: TRBJ1-2; v_call: TRBV10-2; cdr3_aa: CASSEWGGYGYTF; cdr3_nt: TGCGCCAGCAGTGAGTGGGGGGGCTATGGCTACACCTTC
d_call: -; clone_size: -; j_call: TRBJ2-1; v_call: TRBV9; cdr3_aa: CASSWGNYNEQFF; cdr3_nt: TGTGCCAGCAGTTGGGGAAATTACAATGAGCAGTTCTTC
d_call: -; clone_size: -; j_call: TRBJ2-5; v_call: TRBV5-1; cdr3_aa: CASSLEAVETQYF; cdr3_nt: TGCGCCAGCAGCTTGGAGGCCGTAGAGACCCAGTACTTC
d_call: -; clone_size: -; j_call: TRBJ2-5; v_call: TRBV6-6; cdr3_aa: CASSYGTAQETQYF; cdr3_nt: TGTGCCAGCAGTTACGGGACGGCCCAAGAGACCCAGTACTTC
d_call: -; clone_size: -; j_call: TRBJ2-7; v_call: TRBV4-1; cdr3_aa: CASSQVSAGYSYEQYF; cdr3_nt: TGCGCCAGCAGCCAAGTAAGTGCAGGTTACTCCTACGAGCAGTACTTC
d_call: TRBD2; clone_size: -; j_call: TRBJ2-5; v_call: TRBV4-1; cdr3_aa: CASSQEPAGGQETQYF; cdr3_nt: TGCGCCAGCAGCCAAGAACCAGCGGGGGGACAAGAGACCCAGTACTTC
d_call: -; clone_size: -; j_call: TRBJ1-6; v_call: TRBV19; cdr3_aa: CASSGRTDNSPLHF; cdr3_nt: TGTGCCAGTAGTGGCAGGACCGATAATTCACCCCTCCACTTT
d_call: -; clone_size: -; j_call: TRBJ2-7; v_call: TRBV7-9; cdr3_aa: CASSLAGQGQYF; cdr3_nt: TGTGCCAGCAGCTTAGCCGGGCAGGGGCAGTACTTC
d_call: -; clone_size: -; j_call: TRBJ2-2; v_call: TRBV19; cdr3_aa: CASSTGAGGELFF; cdr3_nt: TGTGCCAGTAGTACAGGGGCGGGAGGGGAGCTGTTTTTT
d_call: -; clone_size: -; j_call: TRBJ1-4; v_call: TRBV5-6; cdr3_aa: CASSFGAGEKLFF; cdr3_nt: TGTGCCAGCAGCTTCGGGGCGGGGGAAAAACTGTTTTTT
d_call: -; clone_size: -; j_call: TRBJ1-4; v_call: TRBV6-5; cdr3_aa: CASSYSGDNNEKLFF; cdr3_nt: TGTGCCAGCAGTTACTCGGGGGATAATAATGAAAAACTGTTTTTT
d_call: -; clone_size: -; j_call: TRBJ1-3; v_call: TRBV5-1; cdr3_aa: CASSLGGEGSLTGNTIYF; cdr3_nt: TGCGCCAGCAGCTTGGGAGGAGAGGGGAGCCTAACCGGAAACACCATATATTTT
d_call: TRBD1; clone_size: -; j_call: TRBJ2-7; v_call: TRBV5-1; cdr3_aa: CASTPDRTGPYEQYF; cdr3_nt: TGCGCCAGCACCCCAGATCGGACAGGGCCGTACGAGCAGTACTTC
d_call: -; clone_size: -; j_call: TRBJ2-2; v_call: TRBV19; cdr3_aa: CASSIGGRGANTGELFF; cdr3_nt: TGTGCCAGTAGTATAGGAGGTCGCGGGGCGAACACCGGGGAGCTGTTTTTT
d_call: -; clone_size: -; j_call: TRBJ2-5; v_call: TRBV12-5; cdr3_aa: CASGLGQRGTQYF; cdr3_nt: TGTGCTAGTGGTCTGGGGCAGAGGGGGACCCAGTACTTC